This T cell receptor (beta chain) emerged from a study of blood T cell repertoires in COVID-19. The wider study: Acute and convalescent COVID-19 specimens originated in the United States, Italy and Spain.

Profiled with immunoSEQ multiplex PCR; TCRdb holds only in-frame clones, not every one. This table holds around 70,000 clones, more than 70% found once. The CDR3 contains 13 residues. CDR1 and CDR2 from the germline V gene are GTSNPN and SVGIG (reference sequence). Trimming cost V 4 bases and J 4 bases; bases outside gene matches: 5. Followed longitudinally, the Seattle patients had been enrolled during active infection. The sequence derives from a man aged 50 to 60 with COVID-19, enrolled during active disease. The sequenced sample was peripheral blood. The chain joins TRBV30 to TRBJ2-5; TRBD2 aligns across 8 bases. DNA of the CDR3: TGTGCCTGGATTGGTCTAGCGGGAGAGACCCAGTACTTC. It specifies CAWIGLAGETQYF.